This T cell receptor (beta chain) appears in the sequencing data of a study of blood T cell repertoires in COVID-19. At the level of the study: The origin of the acute and convalescent COVID-19 samples was the United States, Italy and Spain. From T cells, B-cell-depleted T cells, or PBMCs came the material, which was cDNA or gDNA.

The CDR3 consists of 14 residues. V lost 10 bases to trimming and J lost 6 bases; unmatched junction nucleotides: 10. The germline CDR1 and CDR2 sequences are WSHSY and SAAADI. Authors' methods: Amplification of reference gene primers provided the estimated nucleated cell counts. This table comes from immunoSEQ multiplex PCR, and its TCRdb copy is limited to in-frame clones, with some not included. The V and J calls and the clone size are those of that table, but D and trimming were determined from the DNA. The sample consists of more than 110,000 clones, around three quarters of them appearing once.

The chain carries TRBV10-2 and TRBJ2-3; 10 positions match TRBD2. The sequence derives from a man older than 75 with acute or convalescent COVID-19. The material sequenced was peripheral blood. The DNA for the CDR3 is TGCGCCACCCGCCCCCTAGCGGGGGCCGATACGCAGTATTTT. The encoded protein is CATRPLAGADTQYF.